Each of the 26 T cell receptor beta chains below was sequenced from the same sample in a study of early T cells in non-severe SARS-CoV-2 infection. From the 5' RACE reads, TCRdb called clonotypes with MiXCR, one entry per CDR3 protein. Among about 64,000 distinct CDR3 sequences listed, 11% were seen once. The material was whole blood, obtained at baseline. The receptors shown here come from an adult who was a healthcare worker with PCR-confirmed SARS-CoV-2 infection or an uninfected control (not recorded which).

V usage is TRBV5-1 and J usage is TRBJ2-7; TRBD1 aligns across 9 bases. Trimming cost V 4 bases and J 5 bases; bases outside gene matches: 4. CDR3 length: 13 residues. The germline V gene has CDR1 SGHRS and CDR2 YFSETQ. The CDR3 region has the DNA TGCGCCAGCAGCCGGACAGGGGAACACGAGCAGTACTTC. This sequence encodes CASSRTGEHEQYF.

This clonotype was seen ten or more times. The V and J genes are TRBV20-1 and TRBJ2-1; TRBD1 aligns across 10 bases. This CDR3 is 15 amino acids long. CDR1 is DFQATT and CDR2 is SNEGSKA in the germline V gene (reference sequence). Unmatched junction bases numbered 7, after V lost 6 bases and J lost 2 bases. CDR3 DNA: TGCAGTGCACAGACGGGACAGGGGACCTACAATGAGCAGTTCTTC. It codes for CSAQTGQGTYNEQFF.

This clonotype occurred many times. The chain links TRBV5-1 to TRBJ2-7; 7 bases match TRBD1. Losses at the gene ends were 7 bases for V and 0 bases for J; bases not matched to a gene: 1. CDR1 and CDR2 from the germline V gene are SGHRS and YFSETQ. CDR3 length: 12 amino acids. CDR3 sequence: CASRDSSYEQYF. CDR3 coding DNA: TGCGCCAGCCGGGACAGCTCCTACGAGCAGTACTTC.

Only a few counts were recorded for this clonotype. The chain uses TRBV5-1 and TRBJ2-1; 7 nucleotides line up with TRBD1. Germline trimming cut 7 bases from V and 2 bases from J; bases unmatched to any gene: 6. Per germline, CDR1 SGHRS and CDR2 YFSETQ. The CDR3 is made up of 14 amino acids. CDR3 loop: CASSGQDPYNEQFF. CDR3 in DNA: TGCGCCAGCTCTGGACAGGATCCCTACAATGAGCAGTTCTTC.

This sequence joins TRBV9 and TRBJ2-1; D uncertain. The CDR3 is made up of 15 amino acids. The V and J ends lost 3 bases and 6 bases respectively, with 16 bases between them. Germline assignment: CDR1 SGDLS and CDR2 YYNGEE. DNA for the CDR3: TGTGCCAGCAGCGCGCTATACCCTAATAGCAATGAGCAGTTCTTC. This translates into CASSALYPNSNEQFF. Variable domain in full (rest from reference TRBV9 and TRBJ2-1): DSGVTQTPKHLITATGQRVTLRCSPRSGDLSVYWYQQSLDQGLQFLIQYYNGEERAKGNILERFSAQQFPDLHSELNLSSLELGDSALYFCASSALYPNSNEQFFGPGTRLTVL.

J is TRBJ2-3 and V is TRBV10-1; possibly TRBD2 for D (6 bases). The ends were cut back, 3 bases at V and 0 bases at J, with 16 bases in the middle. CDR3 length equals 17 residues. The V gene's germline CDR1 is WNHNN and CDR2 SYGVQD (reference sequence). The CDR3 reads CASSDGGSGPSTDTQYF. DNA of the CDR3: TGCGCCAGCAGTGACGGGGGTAGCGGACCTAGCACAGATACGCAGTATTTT.

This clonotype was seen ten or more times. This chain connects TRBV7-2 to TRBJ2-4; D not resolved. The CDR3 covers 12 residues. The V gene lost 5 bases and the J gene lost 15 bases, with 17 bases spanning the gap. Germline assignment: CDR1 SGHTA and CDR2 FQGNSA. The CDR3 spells CASSPPRNPGYF. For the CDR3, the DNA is TGTGCCAGCAGCCCACCCAGAAACCCCGGGTACTTC.

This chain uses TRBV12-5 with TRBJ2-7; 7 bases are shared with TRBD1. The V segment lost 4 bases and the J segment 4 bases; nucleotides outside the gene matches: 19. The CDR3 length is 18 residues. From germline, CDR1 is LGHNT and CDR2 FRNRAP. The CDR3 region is CASGSLNRGISPSYEQYF. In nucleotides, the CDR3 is TGTGCTAGTGGTTCCCTCAACAGGGGAATATCCCCTAGTTACGAGCAGTACTTC.

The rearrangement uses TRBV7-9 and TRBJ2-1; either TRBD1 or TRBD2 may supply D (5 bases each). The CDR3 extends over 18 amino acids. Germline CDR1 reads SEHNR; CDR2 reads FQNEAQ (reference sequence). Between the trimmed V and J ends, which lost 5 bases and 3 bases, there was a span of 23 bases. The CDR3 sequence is CASSPQPGLGRLYNEQFF. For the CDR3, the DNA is TGTGCCAGCAGCCCACAACCCGGACTGGGACGTCTCTACAATGAGCAGTTCTTC. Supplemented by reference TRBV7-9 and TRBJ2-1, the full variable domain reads DTGVSQNPRHKITKRGQNVTFRCDPISEHNRLYWYRQTLGQGPEFLTYFQNEAQLEKSRLLSDRFSAERPKGSFSTLEIQRTEQGDSAMYLCASSPQPGLGRLYNEQFFGPGTRLTVL.

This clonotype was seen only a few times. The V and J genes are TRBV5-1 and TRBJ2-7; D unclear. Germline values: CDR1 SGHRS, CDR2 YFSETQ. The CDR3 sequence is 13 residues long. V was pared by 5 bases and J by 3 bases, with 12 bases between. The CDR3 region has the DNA TGCGCCAGCAGTTTTGCAGCATTCTACGAGCAGTACTTC. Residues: CASSFAAFYEQYF.

The CDR3 DNA sequence: TGCAGCACATCGGGGGCCGCCTATGGCTACACCTTC. Protein: CSTSGAAYGYTF. This chain links TRBV29-1 with TRBJ1-2; D perhaps matches TRBD1 (6 bases). Trimming removed 8 bases from V and 4 bases from J, with 14 bases in between. The CDR3 sequence is 12 residues long. CDR1 and CDR2 (germline): SQVTM, ANQGSEA.

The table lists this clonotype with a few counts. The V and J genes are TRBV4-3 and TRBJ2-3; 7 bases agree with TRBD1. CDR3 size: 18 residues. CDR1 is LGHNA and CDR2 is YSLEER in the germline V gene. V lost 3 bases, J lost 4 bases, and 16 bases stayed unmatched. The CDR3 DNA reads TGCGCCAGCAGCCATCAATGGAGTGACAGGGTTGAGGCAGATACGCAGTATTTT. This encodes CASSHQWSDRVEADTQYF.

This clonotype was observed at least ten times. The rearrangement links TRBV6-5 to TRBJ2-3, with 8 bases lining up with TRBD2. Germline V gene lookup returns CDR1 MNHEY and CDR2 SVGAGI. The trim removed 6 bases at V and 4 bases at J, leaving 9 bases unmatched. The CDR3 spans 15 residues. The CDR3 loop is CASRSHGGAPDTQYF. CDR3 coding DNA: TGTGCCAGCAGAAGCCACGGGGGGGCCCCAGATACGCAGTATTTT.

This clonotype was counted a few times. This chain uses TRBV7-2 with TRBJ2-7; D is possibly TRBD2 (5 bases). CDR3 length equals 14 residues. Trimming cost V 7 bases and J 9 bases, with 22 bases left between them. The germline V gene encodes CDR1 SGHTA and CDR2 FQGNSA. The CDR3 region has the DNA TGTGCCAGCACCTCGGCGGGCAGCCAACAGAGGCAGTACTTC. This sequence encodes CASTSAGSQQRQYF. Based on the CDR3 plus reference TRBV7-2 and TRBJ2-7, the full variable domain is GAGVSQSPSNKVTEKGKDVELRCDPISGHTALYWYRQSLGQGLEFLIYFQGNSAPDKSGLPSDRFSAERTGGSVSTLTIQRTQQEDSAVYLCASTSAGSQQRQYFGPGTRLTVT.

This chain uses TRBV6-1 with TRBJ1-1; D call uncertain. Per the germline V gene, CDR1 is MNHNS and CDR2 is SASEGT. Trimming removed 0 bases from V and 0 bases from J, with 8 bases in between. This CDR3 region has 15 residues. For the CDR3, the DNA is TGTGCCAGCAGTGAAGCTGGCATTTTGAACACTGAAGCTTTCTTT. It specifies CASSEAGILNTEAFF.

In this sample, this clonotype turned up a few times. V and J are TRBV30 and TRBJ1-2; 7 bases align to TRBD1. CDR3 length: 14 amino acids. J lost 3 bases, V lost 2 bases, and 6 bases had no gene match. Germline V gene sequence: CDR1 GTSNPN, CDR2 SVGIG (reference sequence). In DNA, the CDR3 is TGTGCCTGGAGTAGTAGGGGGCTCGACTATGGCTACACCTTC. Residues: CAWSSRGLDYGYTF.

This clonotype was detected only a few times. As DNA, the CDR3 is TGTGCCAGCAGCGGTGGACAGGGCCCCGAGGGAGGCTACACCTTC. Translating gives CASSGGQGPEGGYTF. The V and J genes are TRBV7-9 and TRBJ1-2, with 8 bases matching TRBD1. This CDR3 has 15 amino acids. CDR1 and CDR2 from the germline V gene are SEHNR and FQNEAQ (reference sequence). The V and J ends lost 5 bases and 8 bases, in that order; junction bases with no gene match: 13.

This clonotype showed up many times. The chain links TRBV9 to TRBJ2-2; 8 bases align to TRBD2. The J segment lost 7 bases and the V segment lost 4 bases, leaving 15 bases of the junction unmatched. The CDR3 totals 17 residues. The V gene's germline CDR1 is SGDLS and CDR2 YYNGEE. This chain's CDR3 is CASSLASGGSLGGELFF. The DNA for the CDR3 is TGTGCCAGCAGCCTCGCAAGCGGGGGTTCCCTGGGCGGGGAGCTGTTTTTT.

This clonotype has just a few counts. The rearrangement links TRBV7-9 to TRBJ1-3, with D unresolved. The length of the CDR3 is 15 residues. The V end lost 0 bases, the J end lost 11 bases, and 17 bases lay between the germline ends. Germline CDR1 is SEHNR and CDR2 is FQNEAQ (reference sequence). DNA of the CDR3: TGTGCCAGCAGCTTAGCTGGGAGTAAAGAAGTTGCCATATATTTT. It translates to CASSLAGSKEVAIYF.

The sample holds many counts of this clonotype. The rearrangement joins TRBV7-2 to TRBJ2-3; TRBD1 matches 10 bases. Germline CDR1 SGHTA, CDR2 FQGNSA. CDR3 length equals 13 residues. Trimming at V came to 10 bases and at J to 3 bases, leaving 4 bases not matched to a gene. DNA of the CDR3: TGTGCCACAGGGACAGGGGTGACAGATACGCAGTATTTT. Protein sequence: CATGTGVTDTQYF.

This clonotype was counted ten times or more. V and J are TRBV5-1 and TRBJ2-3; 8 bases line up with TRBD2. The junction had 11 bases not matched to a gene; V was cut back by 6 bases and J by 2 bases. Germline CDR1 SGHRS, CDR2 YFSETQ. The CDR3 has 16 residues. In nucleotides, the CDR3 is TGCGCCAGCACTTTCCTAGCGGGCGGACACACAGATACGCAGTATTTT. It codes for CASTFLAGGHTDTQYF.

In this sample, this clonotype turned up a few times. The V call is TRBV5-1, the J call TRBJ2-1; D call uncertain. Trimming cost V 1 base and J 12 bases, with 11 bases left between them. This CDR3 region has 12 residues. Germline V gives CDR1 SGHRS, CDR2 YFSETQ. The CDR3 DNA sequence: TGCGCCAGCAGCTTGTCCCAAGAAGTGCAGTTCTTC. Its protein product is CASSLSQEVQFF.

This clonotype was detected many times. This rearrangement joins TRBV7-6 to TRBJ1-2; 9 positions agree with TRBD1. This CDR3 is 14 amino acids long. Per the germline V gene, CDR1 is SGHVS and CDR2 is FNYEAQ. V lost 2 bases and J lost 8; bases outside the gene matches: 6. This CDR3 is CASSLSAGTGGYTF. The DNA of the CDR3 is TGTGCCAGCAGCTTAAGCGCCGGGACAGGGGGCTACACCTTC.

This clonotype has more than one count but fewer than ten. CDR3 nucleotides: TGTGCCAGCAGTACGCCCCAAGACAGATCCTATGGCTACACCTTC. Its protein is CASSTPQDRSYGYTF. The chain has TRBV6-5 and TRBJ1-2; the D gene is possibly TRBD1 (5 bases). Germline V gene lookup returns CDR1 MNHEY and CDR2 SVGAGI. This CDR3 has 15 amino acids. Between the trimmed V and J ends, which lost 5 bases and 4 bases, there was a span of 17 bases.

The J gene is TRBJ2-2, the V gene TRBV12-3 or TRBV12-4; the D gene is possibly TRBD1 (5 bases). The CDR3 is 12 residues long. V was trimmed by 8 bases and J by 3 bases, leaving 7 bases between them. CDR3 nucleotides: TGTGCCAGCCGACAGCACACCGGGGAGCTGTTTTTT. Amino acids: CASRQHTGELFF.

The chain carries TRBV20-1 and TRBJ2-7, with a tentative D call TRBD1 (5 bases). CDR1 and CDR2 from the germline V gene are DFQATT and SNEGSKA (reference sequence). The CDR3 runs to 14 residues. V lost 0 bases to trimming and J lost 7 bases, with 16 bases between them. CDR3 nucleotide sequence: TGCAGTGCTAGAGATGTTGGGGCGGTAGGGGAGCAGTACTTC. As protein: CSARDVGAVGEQYF.